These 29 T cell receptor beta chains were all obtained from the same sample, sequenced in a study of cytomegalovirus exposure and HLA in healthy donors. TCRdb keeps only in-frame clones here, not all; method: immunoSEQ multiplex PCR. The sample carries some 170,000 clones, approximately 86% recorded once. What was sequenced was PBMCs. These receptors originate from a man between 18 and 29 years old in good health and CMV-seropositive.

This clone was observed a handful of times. The CDR3 DNA reads as TGTGCCAGCAGCCGCGGCGAGGGAGGGAATCAGCCCCAGCATTTT. Translating gives CASSRGEGGNQPQHF. The V and J genes are TRBV7-2 and TRBJ1-5; D is ambiguous. This CDR3 comprises 15 residues. CDR1 and CDR2 from the germline V gene are SGHTA and FQGNSA. Trimming took 5 bases from V and 4 from J, leaving 15 bases between them.

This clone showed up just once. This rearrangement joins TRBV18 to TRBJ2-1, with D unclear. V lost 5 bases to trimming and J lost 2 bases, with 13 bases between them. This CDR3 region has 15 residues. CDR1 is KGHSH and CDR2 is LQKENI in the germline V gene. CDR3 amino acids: CASSSLPDTYNEQFF. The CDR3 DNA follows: TGTGCCAGCTCATCCCTTCCTGACACCTACAATGAGCAGTTCTTC.

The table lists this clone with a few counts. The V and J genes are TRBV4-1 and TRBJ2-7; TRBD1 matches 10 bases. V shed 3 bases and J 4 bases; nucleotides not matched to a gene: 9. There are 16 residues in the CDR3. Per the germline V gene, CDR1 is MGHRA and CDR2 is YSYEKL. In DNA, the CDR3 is TGCGCCAGCAGCCATTCTCTCCCGGGACAGGGGTACGAGCAGTACTTC. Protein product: CASSHSLPGQGYEQYF.

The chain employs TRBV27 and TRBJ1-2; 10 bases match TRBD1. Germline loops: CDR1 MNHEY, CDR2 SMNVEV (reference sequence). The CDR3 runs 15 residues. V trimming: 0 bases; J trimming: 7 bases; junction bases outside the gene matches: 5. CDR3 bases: TGTGCCAGCAGTTTATCGGGACAGGGGAGTTTTGGCTACACCTTC. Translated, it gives CASSLSGQGSFGYTF.

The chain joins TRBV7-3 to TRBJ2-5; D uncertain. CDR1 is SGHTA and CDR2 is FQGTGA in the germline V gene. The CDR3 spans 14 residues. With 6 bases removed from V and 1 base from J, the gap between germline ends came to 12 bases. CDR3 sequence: CASSPGGGQETQYF. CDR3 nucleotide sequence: TGTGCCAGCAGTCCGGGTGGTGGCCAAGAGACCCAGTACTTC.

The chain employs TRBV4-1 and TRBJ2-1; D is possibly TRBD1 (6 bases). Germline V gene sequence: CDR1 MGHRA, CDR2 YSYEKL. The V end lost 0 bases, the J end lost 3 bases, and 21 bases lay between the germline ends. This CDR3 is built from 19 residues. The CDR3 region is CASSQDGGGQLTHYNEQFF. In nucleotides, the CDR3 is TGCGCCAGCAGCCAAGATGGTGGGGGCCAACTTACACACTACAATGAGCAGTTCTTC.

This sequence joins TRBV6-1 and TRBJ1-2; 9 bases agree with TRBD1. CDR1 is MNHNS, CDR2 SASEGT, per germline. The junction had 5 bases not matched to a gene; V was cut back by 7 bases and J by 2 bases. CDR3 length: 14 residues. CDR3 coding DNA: TGTGCCAGCAACACCGGGACAGGGAACTATGGCTACACCTTC. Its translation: CASNTGTGNYGYTF.

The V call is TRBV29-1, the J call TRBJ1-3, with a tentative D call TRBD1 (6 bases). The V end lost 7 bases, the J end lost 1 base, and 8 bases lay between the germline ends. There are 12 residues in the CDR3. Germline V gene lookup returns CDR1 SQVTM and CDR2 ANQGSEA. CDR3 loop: CSAGTSGNTIYF. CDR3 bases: TGCAGCGCCGGGACATCTGGAAACACCATATATTTT.

The CDR3 loop is CASSWTAAAEAFF. Written as DNA, the CDR3 is TGTGCCAGCAGCTGGACAGCTGCGGCTGAAGCTTTCTTT. The rearrangement uses TRBV7-2 and TRBJ1-1; D is perhaps TRBD1 (6 bases). V was cut by 4 bases and J by 6 bases, with 12 bases left in between. This CDR3 is built from 13 residues. Germline CDR1 and CDR2: SGHTA and FQGNSA.

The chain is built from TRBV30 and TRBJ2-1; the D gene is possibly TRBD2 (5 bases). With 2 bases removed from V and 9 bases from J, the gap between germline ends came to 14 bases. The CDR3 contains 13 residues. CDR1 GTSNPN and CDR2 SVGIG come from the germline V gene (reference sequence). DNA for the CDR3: TGTGCCTGGAGTCTCTTACTAGGGAGTGAGCAGTTCTTC. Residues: CAWSLLLGSEQFF.

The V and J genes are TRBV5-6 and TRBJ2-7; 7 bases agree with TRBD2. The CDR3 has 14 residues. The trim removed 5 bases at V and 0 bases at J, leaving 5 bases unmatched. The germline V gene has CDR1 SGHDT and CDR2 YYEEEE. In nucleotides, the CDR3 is TGTGCCAGCAGTTATGGGGAGGGCTCCTACGAGCAGTACTTC. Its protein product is CASSYGEGSYEQYF.

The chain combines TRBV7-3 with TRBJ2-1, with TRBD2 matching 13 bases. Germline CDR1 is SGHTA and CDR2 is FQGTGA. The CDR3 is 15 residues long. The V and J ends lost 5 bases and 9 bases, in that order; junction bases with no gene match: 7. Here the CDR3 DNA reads TGTGCCAGCAGCCCCCGGACTAGCGGGAGCAGTGAGCAGTTCTTC. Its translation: CASSPRTSGSSEQFF.

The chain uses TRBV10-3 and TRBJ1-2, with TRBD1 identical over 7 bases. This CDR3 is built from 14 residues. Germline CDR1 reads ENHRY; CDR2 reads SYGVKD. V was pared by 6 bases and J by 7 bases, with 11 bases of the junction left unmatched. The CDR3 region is CAISWSGGSGGYTF. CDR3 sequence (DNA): TGTGCCATCAGCTGGTCAGGGGGTAGCGGTGGCTACACCTTC.

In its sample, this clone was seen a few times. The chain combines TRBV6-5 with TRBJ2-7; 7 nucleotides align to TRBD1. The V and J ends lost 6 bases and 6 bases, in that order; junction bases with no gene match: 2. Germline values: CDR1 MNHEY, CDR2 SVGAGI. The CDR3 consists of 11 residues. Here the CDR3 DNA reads TGTGCCAGCAGGCACAGGGGCGAGCAGTACTTC. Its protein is CASRHRGEQYF.

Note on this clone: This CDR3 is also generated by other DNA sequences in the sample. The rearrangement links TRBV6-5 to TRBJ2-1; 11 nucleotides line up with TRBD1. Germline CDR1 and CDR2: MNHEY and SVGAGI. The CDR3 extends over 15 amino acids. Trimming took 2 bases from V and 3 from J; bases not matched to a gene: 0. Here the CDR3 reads CASSYGTGGYNEQFF. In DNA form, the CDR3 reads TGTGCCAGCAGTTACGGGACAGGGGGCTACAATGAGCAGTTCTTC.

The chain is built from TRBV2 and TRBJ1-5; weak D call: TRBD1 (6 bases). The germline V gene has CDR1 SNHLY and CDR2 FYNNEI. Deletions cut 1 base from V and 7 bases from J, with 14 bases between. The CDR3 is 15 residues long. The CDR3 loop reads CASSEDSTGPQPQHF. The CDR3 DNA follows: TGTGCCAGCAGTGAAGATAGTACAGGGCCACAGCCCCAGCATTTT. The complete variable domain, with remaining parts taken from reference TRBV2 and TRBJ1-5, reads EPEVTQTPSHQVTQMGQEVILRCVPISNHLYFYWYRQILGQKVEFLVSFYNNEISEKSEIFDDQFSVERPDGSNFTLKIRSTKLEDSAMYFCASSEDSTGPQPQHFGDGTRLSIL.

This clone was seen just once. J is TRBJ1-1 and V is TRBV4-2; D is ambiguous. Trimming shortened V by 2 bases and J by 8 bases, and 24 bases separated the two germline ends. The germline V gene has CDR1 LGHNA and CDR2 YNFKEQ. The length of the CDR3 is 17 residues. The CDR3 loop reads CASSQPMGSFEGPEAFF. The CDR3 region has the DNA TGTGCCAGCAGCCAACCCATGGGTTCTTTCGAGGGCCCCGAAGCTTTCTTT.

DNA for the CDR3: TGTGCCAGCAGTTCCCTAGCGGGGGGGCTCAATGAGCAGTTCTTC. This codes for CASSSLAGGLNEQFF. The chain carries TRBV6-9 and TRBJ2-1, with 12 nucleotides matching TRBD2. The CDR3 contains 15 residues. V shed 4 bases, J shed 6 bases, and the junction held 4 bases outside the gene matches. From germline, CDR1 is MNHGY and CDR2 SVAAGI.

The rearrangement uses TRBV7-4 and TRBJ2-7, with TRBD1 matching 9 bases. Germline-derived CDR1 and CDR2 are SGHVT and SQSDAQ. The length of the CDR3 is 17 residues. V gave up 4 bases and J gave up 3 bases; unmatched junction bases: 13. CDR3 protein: CASSSRPTGGWYYEQYF. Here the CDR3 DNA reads TGTGCCAGCAGCTCCCGCCCAACAGGGGGCTGGTACTACGAGCAGTACTTC.

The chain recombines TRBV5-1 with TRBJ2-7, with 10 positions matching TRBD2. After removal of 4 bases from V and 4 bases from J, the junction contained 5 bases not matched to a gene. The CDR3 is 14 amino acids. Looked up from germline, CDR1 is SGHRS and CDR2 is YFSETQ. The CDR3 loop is CASSPGTSAYEQYF. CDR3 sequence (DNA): TGCGCCAGCAGCCCCGGGACTAGCGCGTACGAGCAGTACTTC.

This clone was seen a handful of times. CDR3 loop: CASSFPGYQPQHF. The CDR3 DNA is TGTGCCAGCAGTTTTCCAGGGTATCAGCCCCAGCATTTT. The chain is built from TRBV28 and TRBJ1-5; tentatively, D is TRBD1 (5 bases). The CDR3 consists of 13 residues. Germline V CDR1 and CDR2: MDHEN, SYDVKM. V lost 3 bases, J lost 5 bases, and 8 bases lay in between.

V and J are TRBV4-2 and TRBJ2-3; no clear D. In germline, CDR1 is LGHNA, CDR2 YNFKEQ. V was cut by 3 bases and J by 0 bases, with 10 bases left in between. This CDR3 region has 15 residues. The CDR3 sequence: CASSHSFRSTDTQYF. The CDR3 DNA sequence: TGTGCCAGCAGCCATTCGTTCCGGAGCACAGATACGCAGTATTTT.

DNA of the CDR3: TGTGCCAGTAGTATCCTAGGGACAGGGGGACCGAATCAGCCCCAGCATTTT. Its translation is CASSILGTGGPNQPQHF. The rearrangement uses TRBV19 and TRBJ1-5; 11 bases match TRBD1. Germline lookup yields CDR1 LNHDA and CDR2 SQIVND (reference sequence). CDR3 size: 17 residues. J gave up 4 bases and V 3 bases, and 8 bases lay outside the gene matches.

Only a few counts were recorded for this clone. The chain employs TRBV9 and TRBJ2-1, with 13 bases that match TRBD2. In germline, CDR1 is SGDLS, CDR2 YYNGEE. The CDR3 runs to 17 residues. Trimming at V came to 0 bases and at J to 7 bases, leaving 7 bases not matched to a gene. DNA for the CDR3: TGTGCCAGCAGCGTAGATGTCGGGACTAGCGGGACAAATGAGCAGTTCTTC. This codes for CASSVDVGTSGTNEQFF. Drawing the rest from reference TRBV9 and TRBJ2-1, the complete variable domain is DSGVTQTPKHLITATGQRVTLRCSPRSGDLSVYWYQQSLDQGLQFLIQYYNGEERAKGNILERFSAQQFPDLHSELNLSSLELGDSALYFCASSVDVGTSGTNEQFFGPGTRLTVL.

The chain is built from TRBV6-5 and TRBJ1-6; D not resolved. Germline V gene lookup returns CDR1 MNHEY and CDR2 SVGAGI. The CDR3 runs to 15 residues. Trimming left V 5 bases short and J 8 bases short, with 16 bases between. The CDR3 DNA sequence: TGTGCCAGCAGTCCCGGACGGGGAGGCTATTCACCCCTCCACTTT. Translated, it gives CASSPGRGGYSPLHF.

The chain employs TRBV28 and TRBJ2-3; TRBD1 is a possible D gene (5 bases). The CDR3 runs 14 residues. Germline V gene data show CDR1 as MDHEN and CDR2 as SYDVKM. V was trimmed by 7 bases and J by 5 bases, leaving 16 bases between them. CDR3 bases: TGTGCCAGCATTCCACGTGGGGCTCAAGATACGCAGTATTTT. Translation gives CASIPRGAQDTQYF.

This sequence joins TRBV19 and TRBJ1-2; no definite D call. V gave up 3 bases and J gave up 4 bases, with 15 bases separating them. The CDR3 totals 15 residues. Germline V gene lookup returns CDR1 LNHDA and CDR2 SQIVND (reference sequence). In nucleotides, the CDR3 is TGTGCCAGTAGTATTGCTTCCGGGTTCCTCTATGGCTACACCTTC. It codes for CASSIASGFLYGYTF.

Here the CDR3 reads CASRGGVIGNTIYF. The CDR3 nucleotides read TGTGCCAGCCGGGGTGGAGTTATCGGAAACACCATATATTTT. This chain links TRBV7-9 with TRBJ1-3; no firm D call. Germline V gives CDR1 SEHNR, CDR2 FQNEAQ (reference sequence). With 8 bases removed from V and 4 bases from J, the gap between germline ends came to 15 bases. This CDR3 is 14 amino acids long.

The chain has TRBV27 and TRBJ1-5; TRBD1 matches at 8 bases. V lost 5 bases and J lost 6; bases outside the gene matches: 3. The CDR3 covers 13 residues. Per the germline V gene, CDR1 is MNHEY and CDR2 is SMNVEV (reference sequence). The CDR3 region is CASSATGGQPQHF. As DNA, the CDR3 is TGTGCCAGCAGTGCTACAGGGGGTCAGCCCCAGCATTTT.